The rows below give T cell receptor beta chains drawn from one sample of a study of blood T cell repertoires in COVID-19. The protocol was immunoSEQ multiplex PCR, while the TCRdb copy is restricted to in-frame clones and leaves out a portion. The sample includes some 290,000 clones, about 88% of them seen just once. Sequencing was carried out using peripheral blood. Receptors were obtained from a man between 18 and 29 years old with active or convalescent COVID-19. Both conserved end residues are part of each CDR3. The D gene is left open where the match is weak. The size of a clone is reported for some rows only, either as once, few or many, or as a class for expanded clones.

CDR3 length	V gene	J gene	clone size	D gene	CDR3 DNA	CDR3 protein
15	TRBV24-1	TRBJ2-7	-	TRBD1	TGTGCCACCAGTGCCCGGACAGGGGCTTACTACGAGCAGTACTTC	CATSARTGAYYEQYF
15	TRBV7-2	TRBJ2-7	-	-	TGTGCCAGCAGCTTAGATCCGGGGAGCTCCTACGAGCAGTACTTC	CASSLDPGSSYEQYF
18	TRBV18	TRBJ2-6	-	-	TGTGCCAGCTCACCACGGGGAGCCCTCCGCTCTGGGGCCAACGTCCTGACTTTC	CASSPRGALRSGANVLTF
16	TRBV9	TRBJ2-3	-	TRBD2	TGTGCCAGCAGCGGAAGAGGTGGGACTAGGTCAGATACGCAGTATTTT	CASSGRGGTRSDTQYF
19	TRBV19	TRBJ2-3	-	-	TGTGCCAGTAGTTTCTTAGGTAGCGGAGTCGTCACGAGCACAGATACGCAGTATTTT	CASSFLGSGVVTSTDTQYF
14	TRBV2	TRBJ1-5	-	TRBD1	TGTGCCAGCAGTGATCAGGGGGTACAACAGCCCCAGCATTTT	CASSDQGVQQPQHF
14	TRBV27	TRBJ2-7	-	TRBD1	TGTGCCAGCAAACTACCTGGGACAGGCCATGAGCAGTACTTC	CASKLPGTGHEQYF
13	TRBV5-1	TRBJ2-2	-	-	TGCGCCAGCAGCTTGCGACTGGACGGGGAGCTGTTTTTT	CASSLRLDGELFF
15	TRBV27	TRBJ1-6	-	-	TGTGCCAGCCAATCCTTAGCGGCCGGGGGTTCACCCCTCCACTTT	CASQSLAAGGSPLHF
14	TRBV30	TRBJ1-3	few	-	TGTGCCTGGAGTGAAGGGGTGGCTGGAAACACCATATATTTT	CAWSEGVAGNTIYF
13	TRBV30	TRBJ1-4	-	-	TGTGCCTGGGACAGCCGTAGGGGTGAAAAACTGTTTTTT	CAWDSRRGEKLFF
13	TRBV6-2/TRBV6-3	TRBJ1-2	-	-	TGTGCCAGCAGCCCCCCTGGCTTCTATGGCTACACCTTC	CASSPPGFYGYTF
16	TRBV4-1	TRBJ2-3	-	TRBD1	TGCGCCAGCAGCCAAGAATTAGGGGGCCTAACAGATACGCAGTATTTT	CASSQELGGLTDTQYF
18	TRBV6-1	TRBJ2-3	-	TRBD2	TGTGCCAGCAGTGAAGCATCCAGGAGCGGGGGCTACACAGATACGCAGTATTTT	CASSEASRSGGYTDTQYF
16	TRBV7-9	TRBJ1-4	-	-	TGTGCCAGCAGCCCGAGTCGCATTGCAACTAATGAAAAACTGTTTTTT	CASSPSRIATNEKLFF
22	TRBV12-5	TRBJ2-1	-	TRBD2	TGTGCTAGTGGTTTGGCCCTACGATGGGCAGGGATTAGGACTAGCGTTTACAATGAGCAGTTCTTC	CASGLALRWAGIRTSVYNEQFF
14	TRBV28	TRBJ2-5	-	-	TGTGCCAGCAGCCCCCGCGACAGCCAAGAGACCCAGTACTTC	CASSPRDSQETQYF
16	TRBV7-3	TRBJ2-6	-	-	TGTGCCAGCAGCTCGGGACAAAGTTCCGGGGCCAACGTCCTGACTTTC	CASSSGQSSGANVLTF
13	TRBV6-2/TRBV6-3	TRBJ1-2	-	-	TGTGCCAGCAGTTCCGGGACTCCGTATGGCTACACCTTC	CASSSGTPYGYTF
15	TRBV9	TRBJ1-1	-	TRBD1	TGTGCCAGCAGCTCCCCGGGACAGGGAGTCTCTGAAGCTTTCTTT	CASSSPGQGVSEAFF
16	TRBV9	TRBJ2-5	-	-	TGTGCCAGCAGCGTAGGCCAGCGGAAGACACAAGAGACCCAGTACTTC	CASSVGQRKTQETQYF
15	TRBV24-1	TRBJ2-1	-	-	TGTGCCACCAGTGGAGGGGGTAAGGTCTACAATGAGCAGTTCTTC	CATSGGGKVYNEQFF
15	TRBV9	TRBJ2-2	-	TRBD2	TGTGCCAGCAGCGGGACTAGCGCGTACACCGGGGAGCTGTTTTTT	CASSGTSAYTGELFF
16	TRBV5-1	TRBJ2-3	-	TRBD2	TGCGCCAGCAGTTATGGGGTAGCGGGGGGTTCTAATACGCAGTATTTT	CASSYGVAGGSNTQYF
14	TRBV5-1	TRBJ1-5	once	-	TGCGCCAGCAGCTTGGCCGCAGGGAATCAGCCCCAGCATTTT	CASSLAAGNQPQHF
14	TRBV4-2	TRBJ2-1	-	TRBD2	TGTGCCAGCAGCCAAGAACCTAGCGGTAATGAGCAGTTCTTC	CASSQEPSGNEQFF
14	TRBV2	TRBJ2-5	-	TRBD1	TGTGCCAGCAGTTGGACAGGGAGATCGGAGACCCAGTACTTC	CASSWTGRSETQYF
15	TRBV9	TRBJ2-7	-	-	TGTGCCAGCAGTGAGAGCGGGTATGAGACTTACGAGCAGTACTTC	CASSESGYETYEQYF
12	TRBV7-2	TRBJ1-1	-	-	TGTGCCAGCAGCGTAGTAAACACTGAAGCTTTCTTT	CASSVVNTEAFF